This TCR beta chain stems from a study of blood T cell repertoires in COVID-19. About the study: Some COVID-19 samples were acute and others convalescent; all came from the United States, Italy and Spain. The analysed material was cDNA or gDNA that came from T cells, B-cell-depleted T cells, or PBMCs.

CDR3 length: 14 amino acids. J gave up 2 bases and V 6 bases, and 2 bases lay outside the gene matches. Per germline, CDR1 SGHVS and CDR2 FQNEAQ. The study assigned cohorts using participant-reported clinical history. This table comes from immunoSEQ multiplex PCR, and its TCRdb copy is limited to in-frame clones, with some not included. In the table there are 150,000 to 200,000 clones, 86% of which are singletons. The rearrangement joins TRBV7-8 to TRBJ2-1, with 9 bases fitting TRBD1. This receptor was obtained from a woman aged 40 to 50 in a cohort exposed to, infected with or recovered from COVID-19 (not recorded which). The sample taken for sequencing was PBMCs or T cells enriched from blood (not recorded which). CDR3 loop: CASRTGGPYNEQFF. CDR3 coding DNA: TGTGCCAGCAGGACAGGGGGGCCCTACAATGAGCAGTTCTTC. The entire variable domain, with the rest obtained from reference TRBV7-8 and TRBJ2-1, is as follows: GAGVSQSPRYKVAKRGQDVALRCDPISGHVSLFWYQQALGQGPEFLTYFQNEAQLDKSGLPSDRFFAERPEGSVSTLKIQRTQQEDSAVYLCASRTGGPYNEQFFGPGTRLTVL.